The present entry profiles one TCR beta chain with its context. Data came from immunoSEQ multiplex PCR; TCRdb stores just in-frame clones and leaves some out. The table lists approximately 230,000 clones, around 89% of them singletons. These data are taken from a study of blood T cell repertoires in COVID-19. J lost 0 bases, V lost 1 base, and 6 bases had no gene match. This CDR3 spans 18 amino acids. Per germline, CDR1 LNHDA and CDR2 SQIVND (reference sequence). The sample consisted of PBMCs or T cells enriched from blood (not recorded which). The origin of this receptor is a woman aged 25 to 45 who had recovered from COVID-19. The chain carries TRBV19 and TRBJ2-1; 10 nucleotides line up with TRBD2. CDR3 nucleotide sequence: TGTGCCAGTAGTATAGTGGCAACTAGCGGGGACTCCTACAATGAGCAGTTCTTC. This codes for CASSIVATSGDSYNEQFF.